This paragraph reports one T cell receptor beta chain. Its antigen remains unidentified. The V and J ends lost 4 bases and 7 bases, in that order; junction bases with no gene match: 10. This CDR3 comprises 16 residues. CDR1 and CDR2 from the germline V gene are MNHEY and SVGAGI. Both 60 Vbeta primers and 13 Jbeta primers went into the PCR. The protocol was immunoSEQ multiplex PCR, while the TCRdb copy is restricted to in-frame clones and leaves out a portion. Among 200,000 or so clones listed, approximately 82% were seen once. This entry comes from a study of cytomegalovirus exposure and HLA in healthy donors. Whole-study findings and limits: Trimming of TCR beta V- and J-genes showed a link, identified in a later analysis, to a missense DCLRE1C variant.

The source material was PBMCs. The TCR was taken from a woman between 18 and 29 years old in good health and CMV-seropositive. The genes are TRBV6-5 and TRBJ2-1; 10 positions match TRBD2. DNA of the CDR3: TGTGCCAGCAGTTCCCCGTCAGCGGGGGGGCCAAATGAGCAGTTCTTC. It specifies CASSSPSAGGPNEQFF.